These T cell receptor beta chains were read from a single sample in a study of shared clonotypes between healthy human individuals. The data were produced by immunoSEQ multiplex PCR, yet TCRdb's version contains in-frame clones alone and is incomplete. The table includes around 1.9 million clones, more than 85% detected once. Source material: naive CD8+ T cells from PBMCs. The receptors shown here come from a young man in good health. Some clones in this sample may be carry-over from other donors' samples. The CDR3 runs from the conserved cysteine through the conserved F or W. The D gene is left open where the match is weak.

CDR3nt,CDR3aa,d_gene,j_gene,v_gene
TGTGCCAGCAGTTTATACGGAGCGGGAGGGCCGTCCGAGCAGTACTTC,CASSLYGAGGPSEQYF,TRBD2,TRBJ2-7,TRBV27
TGTGCCACCAGCGACCGCCAGAACACTGAAGCTTTCTTT,CATSDRQNTEAFF,NA,TRBJ1-1,TRBV15
TGTGCCAGCAGGGGGGATGGGAACACTGAAGCTTTCTTT,CASRGDGNTEAFF,NA,TRBJ1-1,TRBV27
TGTGCCAGCAGCTTGATGGGCCTTAACTATGGCTACACCTTC,CASSLMGLNYGYTF,NA,TRBJ1-2,TRBV5-6
TGCGCCAGCAGCCAAGATGGAGATAGTTCCCCGATCTTC,CASSQDGDSSPIF,NA,TRBJ2-1,TRBV4-3
TGTGCCAGCAGTCTAGTGTACACCGGGGAGCTGTTTTTT,CASSLVYTGELFF,NA,TRBJ2-2,TRBV6-5
TGTGCCAGCAGCCTATCCGGACAGCGGTTATTAGACTCCTACGAGCAGTACTTC,CASSLSGQRLLDSYEQYF,NA,TRBJ2-7,TRBV11-2
TGCGCCAGCAGCCAAGACGGAACAGGGGATAGCTACGAGCAGTACTTC,CASSQDGTGDSYEQYF,TRBD1,TRBJ2-7,TRBV4-3
TGTGCCAGCAGCTCCATGGTAGGGGGCTTAGAAGCTTTCTTT,CASSSMVGGLEAFF,TRBD1,TRBJ1-1,TRBV5-4
TGTGCCACCAGCAGGACAGCGACTGGAAACACCATATATTTT,CATSRTATGNTIYF,NA,TRBJ1-3,TRBV15
TGTGCCAGCATTTTTGCTAGCGGGGTACAAGAGACCCAGTACTTC,CASIFASGVQETQYF,TRBD2,TRBJ2-5,TRBV2
TGTGCCAGCAGCGTCTCAGGCACTGAAGCTTTCTTT,CASSVSGTEAFF,NA,TRBJ1-1,TRBV9
TGTGCCAGCAGTCCGATTCTGGGACAGGGAGATTACGAGCAGTACTTC,CASSPILGQGDYEQYF,TRBD1,TRBJ2-7,TRBV28
TGTGCCAGCAGCTCGGACCTCTACGAGCAGTACTTC,CASSSDLYEQYF,NA,TRBJ2-7,TRBV5-4
TGCGCCAGCAGTCACCAGGGACTACCCTACGAGCAGTACTTC,CASSHQGLPYEQYF,TRBD2,TRBJ2-7,TRBV4-3
TGCGCCAGCAGCTTTGGCGGCAGGGGAGATGGCTACACCTTC,CASSFGGRGDGYTF,NA,TRBJ1-2,TRBV4-1
TGTGCCACCAGCAGAGATCAAAGCCCCCTGGGGGCGAACACTGAAGCTTTCTTT,CATSRDQSPLGANTEAFF,NA,TRBJ1-1,TRBV15
TGTGCCAGCAGTTTGGAGGGACTAGCGGGAGAGCAGTACTTC,CASSLEGLAGEQYF,TRBD2,TRBJ2-7,TRBV28
TGCGCCAGCAGCCTCGAAGCGGAGGGATGGGGGAATGAGCAGTTCTTC,CASSLEAEGWGNEQFF,NA,TRBJ2-1,TRBV4-3
TGTGCCACCAGCAGGGACCGTAGGACAGATACGCAGTATTTT,CATSRDRRTDTQYF,NA,TRBJ2-3,TRBV15
TGTGCCAGCAACAGGGTCACTGAAGCTTTCTTT,CASNRVTEAFF,NA,TRBJ1-1,TRBV6-1
TGCGCCAGCAGCCAAGATTACCGGGCCGGGGAGCTGTTTTTT,CASSQDYRAGELFF,NA,TRBJ2-2,TRBV4-1
TGTGCCAGCATTCTCAGGACAGGGTCCCTCTATGGCTACACCTTC,CASILRTGSLYGYTF,TRBD1,TRBJ1-2,TRBV6-5